The text below deals with one T cell receptor (beta chain). Its antigen remains unidentified. PCR used 60 Vbeta primers and 13 Jbeta primers. The table came from immunoSEQ multiplex PCR; TCRdb's copy has only in-frame clones and leaves some out. The sample yields fewer than 200,000 clones, around 80% seen once. The data are from a study of cytomegalovirus exposure and HLA in healthy donors. Overall study findings and caveats: The dataset shows that most TCR sequences were rare, while some public TCRs occurred in many donors.

Deletions cut 3 bases from V and 2 bases from J, with 17 bases between. Germline V gene lookup returns CDR1 MGHRA and CDR2 YSYEKL. The CDR3 is 17 residues long. As for the donors, each was a healthy bone marrow donor. Sequencing was carried out using PBMCs. V and J are TRBV4-1 and TRBJ2-4; maybe TRBD1 (7 bases). The origin of this receptor is a man aged 35-49 years in good health and CMV-seronegative. The CDR3 spells CASSQTNRGGTKNIQYF. The DNA of the CDR3 is TGCGCCAGCAGCCAGACTAACAGGGGCGGGACCAAAAACATTCAGTACTTC.